This T cell receptor beta chain was obtained from a study of control samples from healthy donors and cancer patients. Points on this clone: An end of the junction differs from the germline gene, which may be a read error.

This CDR3 contains 11 residues. Germline CDR1 LNHDA, CDR2 SQIVND (reference sequence). Data came from immunoSEQ multiplex PCR; TCRdb stores just in-frame clones and leaves some out. The sample records under 300,000 clones, roughly 80% being singletons. The receptor was derived from a woman aged 55-70 years with lung cancer. V is TRBV19 and J is TRBJ2-3, with D hard to call. The sequencing input was PBMCs. DNA for the CDR3: TGTGCCAGTAGAATAGGTGATACGCAGTATTTT. Translated: CASRIGDTQYF.